This is a list of T cell receptor beta chains from one sample in a study of OX40 agonist ivuxolimab in advanced cancers. TCRdb's table, derived via immunoSEQ multiplex PCR, lists solely in-frame clones and lacks some. This sample has some 54,000 clones, with roughly four fifths found just once. The sample consisted of CD4+ or CD8+ T cells sorted from blood, taken in a trial of the OX40 agonist ivuxolimab. These receptors all stem from an adult with an advanced solid tumor such as melanoma, head and neck, liver or kidney cancer. Both conserved end residues are part of each CDR3. The order of the fields is clone size, D gene, J gene, V gene, CDR3 DNA, CDR3 protein. The D gene is left open where the match is weak. Clone sizes are given selectively: once, few, many, or a class where the clone is expanded.

NA | TRBD1 | TRBJ1-5 | TRBV6-5 | TGTGCCAGCAGCCGGACAGGCTATAGCAATCAGCCCCAGCATTTT | CASSRTGYSNQPQHF
NA | TRBD1 | TRBJ1-2 | TRBV15 | TGTGCCACCAGCAGAGAAGGGCGACAGGGGGACGGCTACACCTTC | CATSREGRQGDGYTF
NA | NA | TRBJ1-2 | TRBV6-1 | TGTGCCAGCAGTGCCTGGCTTCTCGCGGTTGGCTACACCTTC | CASSAWLLAVGYTF
NA | TRBD1 | TRBJ2-1 | TRBV27 | TGTGCCAGCAGATTTTTACAGGGGGATGAGCAGTTCTTC | CASRFLQGDEQFF
NA | TRBD2 | TRBJ2-7 | TRBV5-6 | TGTGCCAGCACTCCAAGAGGGGCCGGGGGGGAATCGGAGCAGTACTTC | CASTPRGAGGESEQYF
NA | NA | TRBJ1-3 | TRBV5-1 | TGCGCCAGCAGCGAGGGATTCGGAAACACCATATATTTT | CASSEGFGNTIYF
once | TRBD2 | TRBJ2-2 | TRBV6-1 | TGTGCCAGCATCGGGACTAGCGGGAGAAGGGAGCTGTTTTTT | CASIGTSGRRELFF
NA | NA | TRBJ1-1 | TRBV19 | TGTGCCAGTAAGACAGCTTGGGACACTGAAGCTTTCTTT | CASKTAWDTEAFF
NA | TRBD1 | TRBJ2-7 | TRBV19 | TGTGCCAGTAGTCTTTCCGGCTCGGGACAGGGCACCTACGAGCAGTACTTC | CASSLSGSGQGTYEQYF
NA | NA | TRBJ2-3 | TRBV7-8 | TGTGCCAGCAGCTTAGAACGGGGGAGCACAGATACGCAGTATTTT | CASSLERGSTDTQYF
NA | NA | TRBJ1-5 | TRBV6-5 | TGTGCCACCATAGAACAGTTCAATCAGCCCCAGCATTTT | CATIEQFNQPQHF
NA | TRBD2 | TRBJ2-1 | TRBV11-2 | TGTGCCAGCTCGAGGACTAGCGGGACCGATTGGGATGAGCAGTTCTTC | CASSRTSGTDWDEQFF
few | NA | TRBJ1-1 | TRBV19 | TGTGCCACCGAAGACCCTTGGGACACTGAAGCTTTCTTT | CATEDPWDTEAFF
NA | TRBD2 | TRBJ2-1 | TRBV4-1 | TGCGCCAGCAGCCAAGGGCTAGCGGGAGCCAACTCCTACAATGAGCAGTTCTTC | CASSQGLAGANSYNEQFF
NA | NA | TRBJ2-2 | TRBV7-8 | TGTGCCAGCGGCCTATTTGGGACCAGGGAGCTGTTTTTT | CASGLFGTRELFF
NA | NA | TRBJ2-1 | TRBV2 | TGTGCCAGTGGAGGCGCGAATGAGCAGTTCTTC | CASGGANEQFF
NA | NA | TRBJ2-4 | TRBV19 | TGTGCCAGTACCGAGAGAAACATTCAGTACTTC | CASTERNIQYF
NA | NA | TRBJ1-2 | TRBV5-4 | TGTGCCAGCAGCTCCGAGGGGGGCGAATATGGCTACACCTTC | CASSSEGGEYGYTF
NA | NA | TRBJ1-1 | TRBV28 | TGTGCCAGCAGGCCAAGGACGGGGAACACTGAAGCTTTCTTT | CASRPRTGNTEAFF
NA | NA | TRBJ2-3 | TRBV5-8 | TGTGCCAGCAGCCCTGGCCCGTCGGATACGCAGTATTTT | CASSPGPSDTQYF
NA | NA | TRBJ1-3 | TRBV7-8 | TGTGCCAGCAGCGGGGGGGACGGAGCCTCTGGAAACACCATATATTTT | CASSGGDGASGNTIYF
NA | NA | TRBJ1-2 | TRBV5-1 | TGCGCCAGCAGCTCCACCGACAGAAGCTATGGCTACACCTTC | CASSSTDRSYGYTF
NA | TRBD2 | TRBJ2-1 | TRBV10-3 | TGTGCCATCAGTGAGTTCCGAGCGGGAGGGTCCGATGAGCAGTTCTTC | CAISEFRAGGSDEQFF
NA | NA | TRBJ2-3 | TRBV15 | TGTGCCACCAGCACGGGGGTGAGCACAGATACGCAGTATTTT | CATSTGVSTDTQYF
NA | NA | TRBJ2-7 | TRBV10-3 | TGTGCCATCAGTGCAGCTCGGGCCATCGAGCAGTACTTC | CAISAARAIEQYF
NA | NA | TRBJ1-1 | TRBV18 | TGTGCCAGCTCACTGGGCAGGGGTTCTTCTGAAGCTTTCTTT | CASSLGRGSSEAFF
NA | NA | TRBJ2-5 | TRBV20-1 | TGCAGTGCTAGTGAAGAGACCCAGTACTTC | CSASEETQYF
once | TRBD1 | TRBJ1-1 | TRBV10-3 | TGTGCCATCAGTGAGTTGACAGGGACCACTGAAGCTTTCTTT | CAISELTGTTEAFF
NA | TRBD2 | TRBJ2-7 | TRBV5-8 | TGTGCCAGCAGCTTGAGGACTAGCGGGAGAGGTGACGAGCAGTACTTC | CASSLRTSGRGDEQYF
NA | TRBD2 | TRBJ2-2 | TRBV19 | TGTGCCGGCAGACATACTAGCGGAGACAACACCGGGGAGCTGTTTTTT | CAGRHTSGDNTGELFF
NA | NA | TRBJ2-1 | TRBV9 | TGTGCCAGCAGCCCACGGATGAGAGCGAATGAGCAGTTCTTC | CASSPRMRANEQFF
NA | NA | TRBJ2-2 | TRBV7-3 | TGTGCCAGCAGCTTATCGGACGGGGAGCTGTTTTTT | CASSLSDGELFF
NA | NA | TRBJ2-3 | TRBV15 | TGTGCCACCAGCAGAGAAGGAAACAGGTTAACGGATACGCAGTATTTT | CATSREGNRLTDTQYF
NA | TRBD1 | TRBJ1-2 | TRBV5-6 | TGTGCCAGCAGCCGAATACAGACAGGGGAGTGGGGCTACACCTTC | CASSRIQTGEWGYTF
once | NA | TRBJ1-4 | TRBV28 | TGTGCCAGCACCCAGAATAATGAAAAACTGTTTTTT | CASTQNNEKLFF
NA | NA | TRBJ1-1 | TRBV19 | TGTGCCAGTAGTGTCGGGGCGAGGGGTGAAGCTTTCTTT | CASSVGARGEAFF
NA | TRBD1 | TRBJ2-5 | TRBV29-1 | TGCAGCGTCTCTGGGGGAAGCCGGACAGGGAAAGAGACCCAGTACTTC | CSVSGGSRTGKETQYF
NA | NA | TRBJ1-4 | TRBV28 | TGTGCCAGCAGTTTGGCCGGGGGGGCCTCCGTCCTCCTCGAAAAACTGTTTTTT | CASSLAGGASVLLEKLFF
NA | NA | TRBJ1-3 | TRBV9 | TGTGCCAGCAGCATACTACCAGTGAGCTCTGGAAACACCATATATTTT | CASSILPVSSGNTIYF
NA | NA | TRBJ1-4 | TRBV5-1 | TGCGCCAGCAGCTTGGAAATCCGGGCCAGGGGTACTAATGAAAAACTGTTTTTT | CASSLEIRARGTNEKLFF
NA | NA | TRBJ2-3 | TRBV18 | TGTGCCAGCTCACCTAGTCGTACGGTTAGCACAGATACGCAGTATTTT | CASSPSRTVSTDTQYF
NA | NA | TRBJ1-4 | TRBV6-1 | TGTGCCAGCAGGGGGTCACTTAAACTGTTTTTT | CASRGSLKLFF
NA | NA | TRBJ1-5 | TRBV7-8 | TGTGCCAGCAGCTTAGGACTGCTTAGCAATCAGCCCCAGCATTTT | CASSLGLLSNQPQHF
NA | NA | TRBJ2-3 | TRBV4-1 | TGCGCCAGCAGCCAAGAGTACACAGATACGCAGTATTTT | CASSQEYTDTQYF
NA | TRBD1 | TRBJ1-2 | TRBV5-1 | TGCGCCAGCAGCGGGGGGACAGGGGTGGACTATGGCTACACCTTC | CASSGGTGVDYGYTF
NA | NA | TRBJ2-7 | TRBV2 | TGTGCCAGCAGTTTCCCCGAAGAGCAGTACTTC | CASSFPEEQYF
NA | NA | TRBJ2-7 | TRBV6-5 | TGTGCCAGCAGCTCGAACTACGAGCAGTACTTC | CASSSNYEQYF
NA | NA | TRBJ2-2 | TRBV5-4 | TGTGCCAGCAGCGAGGGTCAGGGGACGAACACCGGGGAGCTGTTTTTT | CASSEGQGTNTGELFF
NA | NA | TRBJ1-1 | TRBV7-2 | TGTGCCAGCAGCTTGGCCGGGACATCCGAAGCTTTCTTT | CASSLAGTSEAFF
NA | NA | TRBJ1-5 | TRBV7-2 | TGTGCCAGCAGCTTACAGCGAAATATAAATCAGCCCCAGCATTTT | CASSLQRNINQPQHF
few | NA | TRBJ1-1 | TRBV30 | TGTGCCTGGAGCCCTCCCTTGGGCACTGAAGCTTTCTTT | CAWSPPLGTEAFF
NA | TRBD2 | TRBJ2-7 | TRBV4-2 | TGTGCCAGCAGCCAAGCGGTTTGGGGGGGGGAAGCCTACGAGCAGTACTTC | CASSQAVWGGEAYEQYF
NA | NA | TRBJ1-1 | TRBV10-3 | TGTGCCACCAGATTTTCGAACACTGAAGCTTTCTTT | CATRFSNTEAFF
NA | TRBD1 | TRBJ2-1 | TRBV18 | TGTGCCAGCTCACCGGGACAGGCCCTCCGGATTTCCAATGAGCAGTTCTTC | CASSPGQALRISNEQFF
NA | TRBD2 | TRBJ2-1 | TRBV7-8 | TGTGCCAGCAGCTTAGGAGGTGGCGTGGGCGGGGGGCGTAATGAGCAGTTCTTC | CASSLGGGVGGGRNEQFF
few | TRBD1 | TRBJ2-1 | TRBV5-1 | TGCGCCAGCAGCTTGGAGACAGGGGAATTCAGTGAGCAGTTCTTC | CASSLETGEFSEQFF
NA | TRBD2 | TRBJ2-2 | TRBV9 | TGTGCCAGCAGCGTAATTCCTAGCGGGAACACCGGGGAGCTGTTTTTT | CASSVIPSGNTGELFF
once | NA | TRBJ2-3 | TRBV19 | TGTGCCAGTACCTATGGGGGGCACGAAGATACGCAGTATTTT | CASTYGGHEDTQYF
NA | NA | TRBJ1-4 | TRBV7-2 | TGTGCCAGCAACCCGGGAGGATCTAATGAAAAACTGTTTTTT | CASNPGGSNEKLFF